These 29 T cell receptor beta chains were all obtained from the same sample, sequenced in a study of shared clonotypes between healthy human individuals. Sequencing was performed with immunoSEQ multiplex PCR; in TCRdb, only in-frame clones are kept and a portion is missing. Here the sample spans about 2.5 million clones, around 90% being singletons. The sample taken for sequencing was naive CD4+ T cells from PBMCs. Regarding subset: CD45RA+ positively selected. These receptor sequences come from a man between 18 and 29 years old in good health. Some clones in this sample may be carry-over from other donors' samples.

CDR3 bases: TGTGCCAGCAGTTACGAGACAGGGGTTGATGGCTACACCTTC. This codes for CASSYETGVDGYTF. This chain links TRBV6-5 with TRBJ1-2, with 8 bases aligning to TRBD1. This CDR3 contains 14 residues. Trimming cost V 2 bases and J 6 bases; bases outside gene matches: 5. From germline, CDR1 is MNHEY and CDR2 SVGAGI.

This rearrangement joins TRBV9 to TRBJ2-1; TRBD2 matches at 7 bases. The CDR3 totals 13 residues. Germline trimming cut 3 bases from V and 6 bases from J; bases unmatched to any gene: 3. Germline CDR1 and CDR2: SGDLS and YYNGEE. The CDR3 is CASSGSGLNEQFF. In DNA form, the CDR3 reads TGTGCCAGCAGCGGTAGCGGGCTCAATGAGCAGTTCTTC.

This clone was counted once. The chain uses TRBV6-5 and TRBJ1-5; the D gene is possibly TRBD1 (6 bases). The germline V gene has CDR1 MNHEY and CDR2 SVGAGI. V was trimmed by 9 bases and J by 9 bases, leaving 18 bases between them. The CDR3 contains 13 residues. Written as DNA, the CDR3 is TGTGCCAGGAATGGACAGTCCCGGGGGCCCCAGCATTTT. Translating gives CARNGQSRGPQHF.

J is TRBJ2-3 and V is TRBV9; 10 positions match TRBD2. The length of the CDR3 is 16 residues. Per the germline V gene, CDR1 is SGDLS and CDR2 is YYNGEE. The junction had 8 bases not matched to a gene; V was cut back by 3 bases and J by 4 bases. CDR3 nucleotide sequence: TGTGCCAGCAGCGGGACGACTAGCGGGTATGCAGATACGCAGTATTTT. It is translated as CASSGTTSGYADTQYF.

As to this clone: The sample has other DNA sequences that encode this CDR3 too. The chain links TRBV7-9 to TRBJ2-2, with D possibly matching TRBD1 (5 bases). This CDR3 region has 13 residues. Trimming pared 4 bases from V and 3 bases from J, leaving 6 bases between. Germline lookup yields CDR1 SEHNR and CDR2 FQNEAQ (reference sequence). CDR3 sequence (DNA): TGTGCCAGCAGCTCCAGGGACACCGGGGAGCTGTTTTTT. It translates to CASSSRDTGELFF.

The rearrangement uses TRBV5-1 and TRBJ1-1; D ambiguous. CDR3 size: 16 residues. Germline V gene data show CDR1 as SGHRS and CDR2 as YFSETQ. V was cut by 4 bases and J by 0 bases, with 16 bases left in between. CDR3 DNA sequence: TGCGCCAGCAGCCCGGGCGGTCCTACTATGAACACTGAAGCTTTCTTT. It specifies CASSPGGPTMNTEAFF.

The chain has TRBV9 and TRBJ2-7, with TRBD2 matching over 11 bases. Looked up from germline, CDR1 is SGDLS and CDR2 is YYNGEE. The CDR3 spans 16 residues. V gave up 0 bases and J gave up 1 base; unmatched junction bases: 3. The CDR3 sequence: CASSVGGLAESYEQYF. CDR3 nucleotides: TGTGCCAGCAGCGTAGGGGGACTAGCGGAGTCCTACGAGCAGTACTTC.

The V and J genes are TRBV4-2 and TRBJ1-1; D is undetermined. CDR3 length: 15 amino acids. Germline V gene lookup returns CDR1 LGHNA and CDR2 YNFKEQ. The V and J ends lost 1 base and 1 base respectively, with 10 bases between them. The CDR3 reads CASSQAGSPNTEAFF. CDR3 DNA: TGTGCCAGCAGCCAAGCAGGCAGTCCGAACACTGAAGCTTTCTTT.

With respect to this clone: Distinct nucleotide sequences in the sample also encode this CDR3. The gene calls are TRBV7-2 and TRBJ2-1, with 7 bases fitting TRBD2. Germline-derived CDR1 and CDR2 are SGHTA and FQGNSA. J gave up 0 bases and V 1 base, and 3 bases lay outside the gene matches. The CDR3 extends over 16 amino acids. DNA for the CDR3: TGTGCCAGCAGCTTAGTGGGCGGGAGCTCCTACAATGAGCAGTTCTTC. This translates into CASSLVGGSSYNEQFF.

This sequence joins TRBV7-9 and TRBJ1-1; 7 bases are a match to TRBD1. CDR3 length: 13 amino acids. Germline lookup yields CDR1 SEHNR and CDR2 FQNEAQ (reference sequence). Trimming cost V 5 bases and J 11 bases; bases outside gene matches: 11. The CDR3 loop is CASSPRDSLLAFF. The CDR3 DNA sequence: TGTGCCAGCAGCCCTCGGGACAGTTTATTGGCTTTCTTT.

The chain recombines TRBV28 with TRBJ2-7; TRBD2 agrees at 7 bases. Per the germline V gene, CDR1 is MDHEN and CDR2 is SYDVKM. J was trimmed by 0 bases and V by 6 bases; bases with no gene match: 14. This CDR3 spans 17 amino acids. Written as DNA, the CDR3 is TGTGCCAGCAGCCCCCGGGGGGTTCCTCTTCACTCCTACGAGCAGTACTTC. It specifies CASSPRGVPLHSYEQYF.

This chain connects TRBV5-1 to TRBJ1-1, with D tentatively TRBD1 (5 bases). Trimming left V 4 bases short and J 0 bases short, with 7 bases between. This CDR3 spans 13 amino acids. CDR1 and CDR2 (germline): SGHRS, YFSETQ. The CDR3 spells CASSVGVNTEAFF. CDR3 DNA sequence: TGCGCCAGCAGCGTAGGGGTGAACACTGAAGCTTTCTTT.

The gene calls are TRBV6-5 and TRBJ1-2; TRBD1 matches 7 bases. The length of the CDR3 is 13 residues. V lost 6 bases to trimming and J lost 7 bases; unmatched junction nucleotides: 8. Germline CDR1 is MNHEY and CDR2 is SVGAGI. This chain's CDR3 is CASSLEGAGGYTF. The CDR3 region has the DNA TGTGCCAGCAGCCTAGAGGGGGCGGGTGGCTACACCTTC.

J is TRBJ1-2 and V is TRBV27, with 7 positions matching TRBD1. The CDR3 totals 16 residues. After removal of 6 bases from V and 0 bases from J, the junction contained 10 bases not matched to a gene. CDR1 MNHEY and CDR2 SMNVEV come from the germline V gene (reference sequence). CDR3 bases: TGTGCCAGCAGATTTGGGACAGAGTTCTCTAACTATGGCTACACCTTC. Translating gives CASRFGTEFSNYGYTF.

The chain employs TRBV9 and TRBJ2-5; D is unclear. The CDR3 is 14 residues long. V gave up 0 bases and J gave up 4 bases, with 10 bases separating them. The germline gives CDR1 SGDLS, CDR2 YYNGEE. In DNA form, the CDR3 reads TGTGCCAGCAGCGTAGTGTGGTTCTCAGAGACCCAGTACTTC. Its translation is CASSVVWFSETQYF.

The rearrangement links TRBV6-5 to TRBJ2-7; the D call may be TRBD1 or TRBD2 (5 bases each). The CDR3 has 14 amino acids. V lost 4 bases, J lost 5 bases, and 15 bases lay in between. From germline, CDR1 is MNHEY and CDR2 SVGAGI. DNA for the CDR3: TGTGCCAGCAGTTCCCCGGGGCTTTCGGACGAGCAGTACTTC. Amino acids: CASSSPGLSDEQYF.

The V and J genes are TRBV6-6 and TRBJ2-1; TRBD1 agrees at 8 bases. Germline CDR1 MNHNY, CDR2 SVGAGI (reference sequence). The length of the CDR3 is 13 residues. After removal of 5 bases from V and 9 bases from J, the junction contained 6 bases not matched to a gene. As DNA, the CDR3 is TGTGCCAGCAGTGACAGGGGAGCGAGTGAGCAGTTCTTC. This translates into CASSDRGASEQFF.

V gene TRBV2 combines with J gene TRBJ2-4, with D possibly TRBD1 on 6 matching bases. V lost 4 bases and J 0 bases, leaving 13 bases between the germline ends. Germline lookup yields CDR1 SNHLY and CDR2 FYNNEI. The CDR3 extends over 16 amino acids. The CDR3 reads CASSGRQAIAKNIQYF. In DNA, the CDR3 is TGTGCCAGCAGTGGCCGACAGGCAATAGCCAAAAACATTCAGTACTTC.

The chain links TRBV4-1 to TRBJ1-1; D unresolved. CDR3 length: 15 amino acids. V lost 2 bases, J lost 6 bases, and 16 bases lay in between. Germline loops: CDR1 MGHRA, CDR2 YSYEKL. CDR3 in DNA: TGCGCCAGCAGCCAACAGCCCCGGGAGAGAGCTGAAGCTTTCTTT. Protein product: CASSQQPRERAEAFF.

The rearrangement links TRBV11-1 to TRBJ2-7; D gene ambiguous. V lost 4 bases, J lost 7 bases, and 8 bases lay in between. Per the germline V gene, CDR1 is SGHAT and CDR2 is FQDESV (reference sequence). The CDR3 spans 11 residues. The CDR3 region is CASSSPWEQYF. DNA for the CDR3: TGTGCCAGCAGCTCTCCATGGGAGCAGTACTTC.

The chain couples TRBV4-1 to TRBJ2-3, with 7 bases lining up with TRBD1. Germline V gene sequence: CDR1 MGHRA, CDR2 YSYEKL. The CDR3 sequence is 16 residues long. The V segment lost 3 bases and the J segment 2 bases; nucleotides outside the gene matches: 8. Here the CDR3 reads CASSQSKGQHTDTQYF. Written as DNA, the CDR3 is TGCGCCAGCAGCCAGAGCAAGGGACAGCACACAGATACGCAGTATTTT.

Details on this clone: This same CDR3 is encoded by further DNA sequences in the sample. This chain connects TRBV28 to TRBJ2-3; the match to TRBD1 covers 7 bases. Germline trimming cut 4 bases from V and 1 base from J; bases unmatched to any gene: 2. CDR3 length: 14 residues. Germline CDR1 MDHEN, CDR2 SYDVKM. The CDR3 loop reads CASSSDRGTDTQYF. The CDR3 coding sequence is TGTGCCAGCAGTTCCGACAGGGGCACAGATACGCAGTATTTT.

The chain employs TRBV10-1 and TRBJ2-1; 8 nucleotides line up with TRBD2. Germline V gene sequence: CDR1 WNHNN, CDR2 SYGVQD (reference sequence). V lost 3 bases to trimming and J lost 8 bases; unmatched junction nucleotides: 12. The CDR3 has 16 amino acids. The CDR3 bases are TGCGCCAGCAGTGAATCAAAGCGGGGGCAGCTGGATGAGCAGTTCTTC. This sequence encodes CASSESKRGQLDEQFF.

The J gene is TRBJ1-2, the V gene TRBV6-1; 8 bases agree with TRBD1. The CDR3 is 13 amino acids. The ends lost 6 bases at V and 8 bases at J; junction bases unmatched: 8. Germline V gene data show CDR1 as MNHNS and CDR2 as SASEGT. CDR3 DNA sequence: TGTGCCAGCAGGTCAGGGGGCGTAGGAGGCTACACCTTC. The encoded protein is CASRSGGVGGYTF.

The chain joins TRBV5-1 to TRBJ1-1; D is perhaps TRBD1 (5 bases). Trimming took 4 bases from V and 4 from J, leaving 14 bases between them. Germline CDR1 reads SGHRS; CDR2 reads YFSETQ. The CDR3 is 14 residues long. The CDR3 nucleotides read TGCGCCAGCAGCGGAGGACAAATGAGCACTGAAGCTTTCTTT. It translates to CASSGGQMSTEAFF. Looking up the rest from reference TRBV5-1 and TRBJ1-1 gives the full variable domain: KAGVTQTPRYLIKTRGQQVTLSCSPISGHRSVSWYQQTPGQGLQFLFEYFSETQRNKGNFPGRFSGRQFSNSRSEMNVSTLELGDSALYLCASSGGQMSTEAFFGQGTRLTVV.

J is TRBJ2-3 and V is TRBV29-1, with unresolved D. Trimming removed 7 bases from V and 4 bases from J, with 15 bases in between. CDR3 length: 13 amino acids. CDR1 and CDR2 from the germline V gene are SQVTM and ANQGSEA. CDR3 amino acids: CSAQVVTSDTQYF. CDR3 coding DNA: TGCAGCGCCCAGGTGGTGACTTCAGATACGCAGTATTTT.

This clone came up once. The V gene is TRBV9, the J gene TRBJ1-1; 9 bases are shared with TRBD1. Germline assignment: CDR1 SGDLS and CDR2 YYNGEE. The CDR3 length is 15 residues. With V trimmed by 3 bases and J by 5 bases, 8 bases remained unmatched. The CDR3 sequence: CASSADGTGRTEAFF. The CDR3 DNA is TGTGCCAGCAGCGCGGATGGGACAGGGAGGACTGAAGCTTTCTTT.

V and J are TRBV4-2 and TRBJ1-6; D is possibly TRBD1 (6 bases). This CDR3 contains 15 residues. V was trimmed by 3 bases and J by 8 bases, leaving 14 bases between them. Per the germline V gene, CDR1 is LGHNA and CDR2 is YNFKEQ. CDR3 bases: TGTGCCAGCAGCCAGCCCGGGACATGGGATTCACCCCTCCACTTT. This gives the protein CASSQPGTWDSPLHF.

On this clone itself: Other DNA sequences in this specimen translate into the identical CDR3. In DNA, the CDR3 is TGTGCCATCAGTGAGTCGAGGAATGAGCAGTTCTTC. Amino acid sequence: CAISESRNEQFF. This rearrangement joins TRBV10-3 to TRBJ2-1; no clear D. V lost 0 bases, J lost 7 bases, and 4 bases lay in between. The CDR3 spans 12 residues. Germline CDR1 reads ENHRY; CDR2 reads SYGVKD.